Listed below are T cell receptor beta chains from one sample, sequenced in a study of OX40 agonist ivuxolimab in advanced cancers. Clones were sequenced by immunoSEQ multiplex PCR, and TCRdb holds only the in-frame ones, with some missing. The sample has about 99,000 clones; around 96% are singletons. The material was CD4+ or CD8+ T cells sorted from blood, obtained in a trial of the OX40 agonist ivuxolimab. These receptors came from an adult with an advanced solid tumor such as melanoma, head and neck, liver or kidney cancer. Both conserved end residues are trimmed from each CDR3. The order of the fields is D gene, J gene, V gene, CDR3 protein. The D gene is left open where the match is weak.

D gene: .
J gene: TRBJ1-1
V gene: TRBV19
CDR3 protein: ASSIDLGGNTEAF

D gene: TRBD1
J gene: TRBJ1-2
V gene: TRBV19
CDR3 protein: ATRQGSYGYT

D gene: .
J gene: TRBJ2-3
V gene: TRBV5-6
CDR3 protein: ASSLLTDTQY

D gene: TRBD2
J gene: TRBJ2-1
V gene: TRBV4-1
CDR3 protein: ASSQAGTSVNEQF

D gene: .
J gene: TRBJ1-1
V gene: TRBV27
CDR3 protein: ASSLTLRGEAF

D gene: .
J gene: TRBJ2-7
V gene: TRBV9
CDR3 protein: ASSVGAGYEQY

D gene: TRBD2
J gene: TRBJ2-1
V gene: TRBV27
CDR3 protein: ASSTSLAGPYNEQF

D gene: TRBD2
J gene: TRBJ2-1
V gene: TRBV7-6
CDR3 protein: ASSSTSGGLDEQF

D gene: .
J gene: TRBJ2-5
V gene: TRBV5-4
CDR3 protein: ASSPRAGGETQY

D gene: .
J gene: TRBJ1-6
V gene: TRBV30
CDR3 protein: AGEDRELNSPLH

D gene: TRBD1
J gene: TRBJ1-2
V gene: TRBV4-1
CDR3 protein: ASSQEGDSHLYGYT

D gene: .
J gene: TRBJ2-7
V gene: TRBV15
CDR3 protein: ATSRFDRTYEQY

D gene: TRBD1
J gene: TRBJ1-4
V gene: TRBV14
CDR3 protein: ASSPHMGQQDEKLF

D gene: .
J gene: TRBJ2-3
V gene: TRBV6-5
CDR3 protein: ASSYGPRDTQY

D gene: .
J gene: TRBJ1-1
V gene: TRBV7-9
CDR3 protein: ASSFTFQNTEAF